This TCR beta chain was captured by sequencing in a study of T-cell memory formation after mild COVID-19. The study's findings and limits: Clones that contracted from day 15 to 85 were balanced CD4/CD8, while later expanders leaned CD4+.

The CDR3 runs to 17 residues. The germline CDR1 and CDR2 sequences are DFQATT and SNEGSKA (reference sequence). The V gene lost 3 bases and the J gene lost 0 bases, with 18 bases spanning the gap. TCR alpha and TCR beta cDNA libraries with sample barcodes and UMIs came from 5'RACE using constant-segment primers. Using its own MiXCR run on the 5' RACE reads, TCRdb lists one record per CDR3 protein. The sample lists about 350,000 distinct CDR3 sequences; 14% were seen once. This clonotype has only a few counts. Its antigen is unknown. The sequenced sample was PBMCs or a T cell subset sorted from them (not recorded which). The source is a man between 18 and 29 years old who had mild COVID-19 (a few samples of this study predate the infection). Cell type and time point are not known. This chain connects TRBV20-1 to TRBJ1-5; D gene uncertain. DNA of the CDR3: TGCAGTGCTAGTCGCGTACCCAACTCTTATAGCAATCAGCCCCAGCATTTT. Translating gives CSASRVPNSYSNQPQHF.